This T cell receptor (beta chain) was sequenced for a study of T-cell reconstitution after alpha-beta-depleted transplantation in children. Trimming took 2 bases from V and 3 from J, leaving 14 bases between them. Germline V gene sequence: CDR1 SGHRS, CDR2 YFSETQ. This CDR3 has 15 amino acids. This sample's TCRbeta library carried unique molecular identifier barcodes. Each CDR3 protein is one row after TCRdb ran MiXCR on the PCR reads. The profile shows around 960,000 distinct CDR3 sequences, around 30% of them singletons. The starting material was PBMCs, mostly from graft donor cells, obtained 360 days after TCRalphabeta/CD19-depleted stem cell transplant. This clonotype was obtained from a boy under three years old who had a stem cell transplant for SCID, so the T cells may come from the graft donor. V usage is TRBV5-1 and J usage is TRBJ1-1, with D tentatively TRBD1 (5 bases). CDR3 DNA sequence: TGCGCCAGCAGCTTTGTCCAGGGAGCCTACACTGAAGCTTTCTTT. This sequence encodes CASSFVQGAYTEAFF.